These 5 T cell receptor beta chains share one sample of origin, sequenced in a study of long-term antiretroviral therapy in people with HIV. With survey level as its setting, the immunoSEQ assay was v3.0. The protocol was immunoSEQ multiplex PCR, while the TCRdb copy is restricted to in-frame clones and leaves out a portion. This table holds 15,000 to 20,000 clones, 85% to 95% found once. Sequenced material: unsorted PBMCs, taken 10.4 years after starting antiretroviral therapy. These receptors were obtained from a young man with HIV.

This sequence joins TRBV9 and TRBJ1-4; a weak D match, TRBD1 (6 bases). This CDR3 is built from 15 residues. Germline-derived CDR1 and CDR2 are SGDLS and YYNGEE. V shed 0 bases and J shed 5 bases, with 11 bases lying between them. The CDR3 here is CASSVAPGENEKLFF. CDR3 nucleotides: TGTGCCAGCAGCGTAGCGCCAGGGGAAAATGAAAAACTGTTTTTT.

The chain uses TRBV11-3 and TRBJ2-2, with D hard to call. Deletions cut 3 bases from V and 8 bases from J, with 13 bases between. Looked up from germline, CDR1 is SGHNT and CDR2 is YENEEA. CDR3 length equals 14 residues. CDR3 nucleotide sequence: TGTGCCAGCAGCTTGGAACACCGTGGAGGGGAGCTGTTTTTT. Translated, it gives CASSLEHRGGELFF.

The chain couples TRBV19 to TRBJ1-6; D is perhaps TRBD1 (5 bases). Germline assignment: CDR1 LNHDA and CDR2 SQIVND (reference sequence). This CDR3 spans 19 amino acids. With 6 bases removed from V and 0 bases from J, the gap between germline ends came to 21 bases. The CDR3 region is CASRQNWGTSGSYNSPLHF. In nucleotides, the CDR3 is TGTGCCAGTAGGCAAAACTGGGGCACTAGCGGCTCCTATAATTCACCCCTCCACTTT.

The chain employs TRBV6-1 and TRBJ1-6; D is ambiguous. The CDR3 extends over 12 amino acids. The V gene lost 3 bases and the J gene lost 9 bases, with 6 bases spanning the gap. The germline V gene has CDR1 MNHNS and CDR2 SASEGT. CDR3 nucleotides: TGTGCCAGCAGTGACCCGATTTCACCCCTCCACTTT. Encoded protein: CASSDPISPLHF.

The CDR3 region is CASSESQANNSPLHF. DNA of the CDR3: TGTGCCAGCAGTGAAAGTCAGGCAAATAATTCACCCCTCCACTTT. The chain uses TRBV2 and TRBJ1-6; D remains ambiguous. The length of the CDR3 is 15 residues. V gave up 2 bases and J gave up 5 bases, with 10 bases separating them. CDR1 is SNHLY, CDR2 FYNNEI, per germline. Variable domain in full (rest from reference TRBV2 and TRBJ1-6): EPEVTQTPSHQVTQMGQEVILRCVPISNHLYFYWYRQILGQKVEFLVSFYNNEISEKSEIFDDQFSVERPDGSNFTLKIRSTKLEDSAMYFCASSESQANNSPLHFGNGTRLTVT.